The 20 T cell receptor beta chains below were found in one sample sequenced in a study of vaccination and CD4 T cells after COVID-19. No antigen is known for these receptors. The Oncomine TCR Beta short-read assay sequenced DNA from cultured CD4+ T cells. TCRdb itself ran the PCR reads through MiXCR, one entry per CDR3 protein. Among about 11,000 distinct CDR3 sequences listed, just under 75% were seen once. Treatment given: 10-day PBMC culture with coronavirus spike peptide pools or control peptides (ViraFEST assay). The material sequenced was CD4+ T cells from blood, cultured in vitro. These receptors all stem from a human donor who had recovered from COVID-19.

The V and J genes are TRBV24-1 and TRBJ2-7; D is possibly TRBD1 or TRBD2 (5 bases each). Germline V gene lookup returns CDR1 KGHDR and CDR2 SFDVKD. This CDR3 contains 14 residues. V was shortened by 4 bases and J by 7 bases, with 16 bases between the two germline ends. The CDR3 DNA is TGTGCCACCAGTGACCCCGGGGCCACGGGGGAGCAGTACTTC. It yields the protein CATSDPGATGEQYF.

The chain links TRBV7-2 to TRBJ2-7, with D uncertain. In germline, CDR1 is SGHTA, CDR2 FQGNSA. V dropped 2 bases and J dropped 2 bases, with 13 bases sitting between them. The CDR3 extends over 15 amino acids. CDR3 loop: CASSLSSAQTYEQYF. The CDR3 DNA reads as TGTGCCAGCAGCTTATCAAGCGCGCAAACCTACGAGCAGTACTTC.

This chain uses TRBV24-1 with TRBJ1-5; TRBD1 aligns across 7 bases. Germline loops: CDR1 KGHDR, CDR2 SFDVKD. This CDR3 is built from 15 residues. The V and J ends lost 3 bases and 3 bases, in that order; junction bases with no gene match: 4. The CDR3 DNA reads TGTGCCACCAGTGATCGGACAGGCTCCAATCAGCCCCAGCATTTT. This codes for CATSDRTGSNQPQHF.

The CDR3 reads CATQSSGNTIYF. In nucleotides, the CDR3 is TGTGCCACCCAGAGCTCTGGAAACACCATATATTTT. The rearrangement links TRBV24-1 to TRBJ1-3; the D is unclear. CDR1 and CDR2 from the germline V gene are KGHDR and SFDVKD. The V end lost 9 bases, the J end lost 0 bases, and 5 bases lay between the germline ends. This CDR3 has 12 amino acids.

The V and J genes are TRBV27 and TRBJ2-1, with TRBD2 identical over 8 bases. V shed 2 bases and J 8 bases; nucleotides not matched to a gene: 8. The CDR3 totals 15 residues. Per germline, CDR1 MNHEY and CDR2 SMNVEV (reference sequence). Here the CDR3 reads CASSLIRLAGHEQFF. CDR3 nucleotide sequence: TGTGCCAGCAGTTTAATCCGCCTAGCGGGTCATGAGCAGTTCTTC.

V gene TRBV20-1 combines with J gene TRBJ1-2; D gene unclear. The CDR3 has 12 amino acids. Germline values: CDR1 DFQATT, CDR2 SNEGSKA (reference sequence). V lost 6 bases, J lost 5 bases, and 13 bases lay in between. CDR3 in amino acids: CSATSGPYGYTF. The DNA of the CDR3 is TGCAGTGCCACCAGTGGCCCGTATGGCTACACCTTC.

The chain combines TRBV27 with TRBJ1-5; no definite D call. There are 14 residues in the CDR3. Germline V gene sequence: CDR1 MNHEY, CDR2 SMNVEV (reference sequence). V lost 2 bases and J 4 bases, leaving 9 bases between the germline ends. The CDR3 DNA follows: TGTGCCAGCAGTTTACGCGGGGTTAATCAGCCCCAGCATTTT. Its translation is CASSLRGVNQPQHF.

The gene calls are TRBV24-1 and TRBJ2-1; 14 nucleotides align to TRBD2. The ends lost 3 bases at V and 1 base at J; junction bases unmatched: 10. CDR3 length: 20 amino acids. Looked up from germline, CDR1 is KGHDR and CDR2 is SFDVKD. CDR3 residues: CATSDATSGRAEGSYNEQFF. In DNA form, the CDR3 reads TGTGCCACCAGTGATGCGACTAGCGGGAGGGCCGAGGGGTCCTACAATGAGCAGTTCTTC.

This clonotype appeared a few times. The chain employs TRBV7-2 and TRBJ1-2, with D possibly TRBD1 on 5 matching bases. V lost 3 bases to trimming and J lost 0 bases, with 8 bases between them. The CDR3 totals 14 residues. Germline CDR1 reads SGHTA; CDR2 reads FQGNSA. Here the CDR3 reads CASSFSGANYGYTF. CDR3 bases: TGTGCCAGCAGCTTTTCGGGGGCTAACTATGGCTACACCTTC.

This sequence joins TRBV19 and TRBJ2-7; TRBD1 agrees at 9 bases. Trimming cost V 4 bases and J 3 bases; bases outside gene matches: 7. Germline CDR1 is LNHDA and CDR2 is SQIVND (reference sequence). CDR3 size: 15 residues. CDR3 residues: CASSRARDRVYEQYF. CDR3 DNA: TGTGCCAGTAGTAGGGCCCGGGACAGGGTCTACGAGCAGTACTTC.

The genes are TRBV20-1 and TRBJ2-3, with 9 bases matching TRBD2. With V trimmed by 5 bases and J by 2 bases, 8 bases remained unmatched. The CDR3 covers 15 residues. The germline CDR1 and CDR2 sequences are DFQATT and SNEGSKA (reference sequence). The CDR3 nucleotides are TGCAGTGCTGGGCCTAGCGGGACGAACACAGATACGCAGTATTTT. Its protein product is CSAGPSGTNTDTQYF.

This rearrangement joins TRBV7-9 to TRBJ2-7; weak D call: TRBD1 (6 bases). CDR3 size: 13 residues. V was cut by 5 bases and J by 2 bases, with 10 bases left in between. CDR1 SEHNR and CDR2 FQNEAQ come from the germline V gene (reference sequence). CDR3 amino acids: CASSPTGAYEQYF. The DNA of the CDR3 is TGTGCCAGCAGCCCGACAGGCGCCTACGAGCAGTACTTC.

CDR3 amino acids: CATSDLGSGNQPQHF. Here the CDR3 DNA reads TGTGCCACCAGTGATTTGGGGAGTGGGAATCAGCCCCAGCATTTT. V usage is TRBV24-1 and J usage is TRBJ1-5; D not certain. Germline V CDR1 and CDR2: KGHDR, SFDVKD. The CDR3 contains 15 residues. V dropped 0 bases and J dropped 4 bases, with 9 bases sitting between them.

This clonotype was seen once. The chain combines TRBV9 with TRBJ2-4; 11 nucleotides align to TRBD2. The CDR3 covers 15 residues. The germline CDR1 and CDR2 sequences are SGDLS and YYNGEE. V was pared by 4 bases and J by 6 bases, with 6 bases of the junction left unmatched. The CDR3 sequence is CASSQGGLAGNIQYF. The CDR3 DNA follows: TGTGCCAGCAGCCAAGGAGGACTAGCGGGAAACATTCAGTACTTC.

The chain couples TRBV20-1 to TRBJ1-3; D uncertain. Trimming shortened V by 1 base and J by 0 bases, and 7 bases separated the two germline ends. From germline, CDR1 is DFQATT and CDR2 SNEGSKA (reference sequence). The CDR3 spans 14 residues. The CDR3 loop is CSARGQSSGNTIYF. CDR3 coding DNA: TGCAGTGCTAGAGGTCAGTCCTCTGGAAACACCATATATTTT.

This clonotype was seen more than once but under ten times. The CDR3 spells CASRTLSSGNTIYF. CDR3 bases: TGTGCCAGCAGGACACTGAGCTCTGGAAACACCATATATTTT. The rearrangement uses TRBV6-1 and TRBJ1-3, with D unresolved. The CDR3 extends over 14 amino acids. Between the trimmed V and J ends, which lost 6 bases and 0 bases, there was a span of 9 bases. CDR1 and CDR2 from the germline V gene are MNHNS and SASEGT.

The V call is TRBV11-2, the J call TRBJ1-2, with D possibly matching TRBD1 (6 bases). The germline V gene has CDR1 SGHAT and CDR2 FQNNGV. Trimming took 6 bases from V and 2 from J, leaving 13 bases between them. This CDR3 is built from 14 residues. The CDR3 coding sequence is TGTGCCAGCAGTCGGACAGACCAGAACTATGGCTACACCTTC. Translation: CASSRTDQNYGYTF.

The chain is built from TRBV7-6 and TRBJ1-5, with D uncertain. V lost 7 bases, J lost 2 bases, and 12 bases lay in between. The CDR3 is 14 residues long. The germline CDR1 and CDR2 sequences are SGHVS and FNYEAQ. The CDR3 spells CASNFWVGNQPQHF. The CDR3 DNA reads TGTGCCAGCAACTTCTGGGTGGGCAATCAGCCCCAGCATTTT. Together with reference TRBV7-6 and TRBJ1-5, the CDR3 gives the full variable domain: GAGVSQSPRYKVTKRGQDVALRCDPISGHVSLYWYRQALGQGPEFLTYFNYEAQQDKSGLPNDRFSAERPEGSISTLTIQRTEQRDSAMYRCASNFWVGNQPQHFGDGTRLSIL.

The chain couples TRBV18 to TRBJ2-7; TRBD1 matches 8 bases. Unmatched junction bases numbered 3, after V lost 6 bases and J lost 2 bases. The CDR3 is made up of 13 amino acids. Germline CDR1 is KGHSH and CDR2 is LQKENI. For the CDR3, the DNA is TGTGCCAGCTCGCAGGGACAGGCCTACGAGCAGTACTTC. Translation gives CASSQGQAYEQYF.

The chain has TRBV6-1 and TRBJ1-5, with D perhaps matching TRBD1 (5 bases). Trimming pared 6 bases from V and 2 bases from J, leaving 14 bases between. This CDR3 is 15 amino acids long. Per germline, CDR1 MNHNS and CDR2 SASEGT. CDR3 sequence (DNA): TGTGCCAGCAGGCCGGGACTCCTAGGCAATCAGCCCCAGCATTTT. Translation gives CASRPGLLGNQPQHF.